The present entry profiles one T cell receptor beta chain with its context. Its antigen remains unidentified. Phenotypically, naive CD8+ T cells corresponded to CD45RO-CCR7+CD27+CD95-. The sample originates from a study of CXCR3-negative and CXCR3-positive naive CD8 T cells. Overall study findings and caveats: Naive subsets were similarly diverse, while memory CD8+ repertoires were much less diverse. Memory cells showed distinct TRBV-TRBJ patterns, while the two naive subsets matched. CXCR3-positive naive cells carried more hydrophobic TRB CDR3s than CXCR3-negative ones.

The CDR3 covers 14 residues. The germline V gene has CDR1 DFQATT and CDR2 SNEGSKA (reference sequence). All TRB cDNA libraries came from 5' RACE performed with UMI labels. From the 5' RACE reads, TCRdb lists one entry per CDR3 protein and no DNA. This sample contains approximately 62,000 distinct CDR3 sequences. The sequence derives from a human donor in good health. Some clones in this sample may be carry-over from other donors' samples. The rearrangement joins TRBV20-1 to TRBJ2-7; TCRdb proposes TRBD1, but this gene call is untestable without DNA. Sequencing was performed on naive CXCR3- CD8+ T cells from blood. Stated subset: CD45RO-CCR7+CD27+CD95- naive CD8+ T cells lacking CXCR3 (TNR3-). CDR3 in amino acids: CSALLRGETYEQYF.